The 29 T cell receptor beta chains presented below share a single source sample, sequenced in a study of cytomegalovirus exposure and HLA in healthy donors (dated by TCRdb to about 2017). The library was made by the immunoSEQ multiplex PCR assay. For the multiplex PCR, a mixture combining 60 forward primers for TCR Vbeta segments and 13 reverse primers for TCR Jbeta segments was used. Drawn from immuneACCESS, this table holds only the in-frame rearrangements with V and J called that TCRdb kept. Clones are partly lost; checked studies trace under half to an unresolved V gene and leave the rest unexplained. The sample records 120,000 or so clones, 75% to 85% of which are singletons. Of the sample, 3% to 4% falls within the top ten clones. Material for sequencing was PBMCs. The receptors shown here come from a male donor in good health and CMV-seronegative.

The V and J genes are TRBV11-1 and TRBJ2-6; 7 bases map to TRBD1. Germline assignment: CDR1 SGHAT and CDR2 FQDESV (reference sequence). The V segment lost 5 bases and the J segment 0 bases; nucleotides outside the gene matches: 13. The CDR3 sequence is 19 residues long. The CDR3 protein is CASSPLRDRGGSGANVLTF. The CDR3 nucleotides read TGTGCCAGCAGCCCCCTTAGGGACAGAGGAGGCTCTGGGGCCAACGTCCTGACTTTC.

This clone was seen once. The chain recombines TRBV4-1 with TRBJ1-6; D not certain. The CDR3 has 15 amino acids. V lost 4 bases and J lost 9, with 16 bases in between. From germline, CDR1 is MGHRA and CDR2 YSYEKL. In nucleotides, the CDR3 is TGCGCCAGCAGCCCCCTGTATGAAAGTAGTTCACCCCTCCACTTT. Protein product: CASSPLYESSSPLHF.

The V call is TRBV4-3, the J call TRBJ2-7, with 10 bases fitting TRBD2. J gave up 7 bases and V 5 bases, and 8 bases lay outside the gene matches. The CDR3 is 14 amino acids. Looked up from germline, CDR1 is LGHNA and CDR2 is YSLEER. CDR3 coding DNA: TGCGCCAGCAGCTTAGCGGGGGGTTCGCGGGAGCAGTACTTC. Encoded protein: CASSLAGGSREQYF.

This clone was recorded once. The rearrangement links TRBV18 to TRBJ1-3; 7 nucleotides align to TRBD1. The CDR3 sequence is 18 residues long. Germline CDR1 is KGHSH and CDR2 is LQKENI. Trimming cost V 3 bases and J 1 base; bases outside gene matches: 12. The CDR3 loop is CASSPWVRDSGSGNTIYF. For the CDR3, the DNA is TGTGCCAGCTCACCTTGGGTGAGGGACAGTGGGTCTGGAAACACCATATATTTT.

The count of this clone is one. The chain employs TRBV30 and TRBJ1-5; unclear D gene. Germline V gives CDR1 GTSNPN, CDR2 SVGIG (reference sequence). Trimming removed 4 bases at V and 3 bases at J, with 10 bases between. The CDR3 has 13 amino acids. CDR3 loop: CAWTYSYNQPQHF. CDR3 nucleotides: TGTGCCTGGACTTACAGTTACAATCAGCCCCAGCATTTT.

This clone appeared a few times. V usage is TRBV11-2 and J usage is TRBJ1-1; tentatively, D is TRBD1 (6 bases). Trimming took 2 bases from V and 9 from J, leaving 7 bases between them. This CDR3 has 11 amino acids. Germline V CDR1 and CDR2: SGHAT, FQNNGV. The CDR3: CASSLRDKAFF. CDR3 sequence (DNA): TGTGCCAGCAGCTTAAGGGACAAAGCTTTCTTT.

The chain employs TRBV2 and TRBJ1-4; TRBD1 might be the D (6 bases). The ends were cut back, 4 bases at V and 3 bases at J, with 18 bases in the middle. CDR1 is SNHLY and CDR2 is FYNNEI in the germline V gene. This CDR3 has 17 amino acids. This CDR3 reads CASSVADRPGSNEKLFF. The CDR3 nucleotides read TGTGCCAGCAGTGTAGCCGACAGGCCGGGTTCTAATGAAAAACTGTTTTTT. Together with reference TRBV2 and TRBJ1-4, the CDR3 gives the full variable domain: EPEVTQTPSHQVTQMGQEVILRCVPISNHLYFYWYRQILGQKVEFLVSFYNNEISEKSEIFDDQFSVERPDGSNFTLKIRSTKLEDSAMYFCASSVADRPGSNEKLFFGSGTQLSVL.

The rearrangement links TRBV19 to TRBJ2-5; possible D gene TRBD2, 5 bases. The DNA end favors TRBJ2-7, so the J call may be wrong. The CDR3 runs to 13 residues. CDR1 and CDR2 (germline): LNHDA, SQIVND (reference sequence). In DNA, the CDR3 is TGTGCCAGTAGTATACTAGCTGGCTACGAGCAGTACTTC. Its protein product is CASSILAGYEQYF.

This clone was recorded only once. This chain joins TRBV18 and TRBJ2-1; TRBD2 aligns across 9 bases. Germline CDR1 KGHSH, CDR2 LQKENI. V dropped 2 bases and J dropped 4; count of bases not matched to a gene: 6. CDR3 size: 16 residues. CDR3 DNA: TGTGCCAGCTCACCAGTTAAGCGGGGGGCTTACAATGAGCAGTTCTTC. Translating gives CASSPVKRGAYNEQFF.

The chain combines TRBV10-1 with TRBJ1-1; 7 bases fit TRBD1. V dropped 4 bases and J dropped 3; count of bases not matched to a gene: 8. This CDR3 spans 15 amino acids. Germline V gives CDR1 WNHNN, CDR2 SYGVQD (reference sequence). CDR3 bases: TGCGCCAGCAGTGCCACAACAGGGGAGGACACTGAAGCTTTCTTT. Translated: CASSATTGEDTEAFF.

The chain employs TRBV19 and TRBJ2-1, with D tentatively TRBD1 (5 bases). Germline V CDR1 and CDR2: LNHDA, SQIVND (reference sequence). Trimming took 3 bases from V and 8 from J, leaving 14 bases between them. The CDR3 runs to 14 residues. CDR3 sequence reads: CASSMIAGIDEQFF. CDR3 bases: TGTGCCAGTAGTATGATTGCAGGGATCGATGAGCAGTTCTTC.

This clone was picked up one time. J is TRBJ2-7 and V is TRBV4-1, with 8 nucleotides matching TRBD2. The CDR3 is 18 residues long. The germline gives CDR1 MGHRA, CDR2 YSYEKL. J gave up 1 base and V 0 bases, and 11 bases lay outside the gene matches. CDR3 sequence: CASSQEGLGAGVSYEQYF. DNA of the CDR3: TGCGCCAGCAGCCAAGAGGGGTTGGGAGCGGGAGTTTCCTACGAGCAGTACTTC.

The rearrangement uses TRBV5-4 and TRBJ2-2; 7 nucleotides agree with TRBD1. V lost 3 bases to trimming and J lost 6 bases; unmatched junction nucleotides: 8. Germline V gene sequence: CDR1 SGHNT, CDR2 YYREEE (reference sequence). The CDR3 has 15 amino acids. The CDR3 DNA reads as TGTGCCAGCAGCTGGGGACAGCGACATGCCGGGGAGCTGTTTTTT. The encoded protein is CASSWGQRHAGELFF.

The chain is built from TRBV19 and TRBJ2-7, with TRBD1 matching 7 bases. CDR3 length: 14 residues. J lost 4 bases, V lost 3 bases, and 6 bases had no gene match. Germline V CDR1 and CDR2: LNHDA, SQIVND (reference sequence). In DNA form, the CDR3 reads TGTGCCAGTAGTATTAAGGGACAGATATACGAGCAGTACTTC. Translated, it gives CASSIKGQIYEQYF. The full variable domain, in which reference TRBV19 and TRBJ2-7 provide the parts outside the CDR3, is DGGITQSPKYLFRKEGQNVTLSCEQNLNHDAMYWYRQDPGQGLRLIYYSQIVNDFQKGDIAEGYSVSREKKESFPLTVTSAQKNPTAFYLCASSIKGQIYEQYFGPGTRLTVT.

V is TRBV11-2 and J is TRBJ2-3; 8 bases fit TRBD2. V lost 3 bases, J lost 4 bases, and 0 bases stayed unmatched. The germline gives CDR1 SGHAT, CDR2 FQNNGV. The CDR3 covers 13 residues. The CDR3 loop is CASSFGGADTQYF. The CDR3 DNA reads TGTGCCAGCAGCTTCGGGGGGGCAGATACGCAGTATTTT.

The chain is built from TRBV27 and TRBJ1-3; a weak D match, TRBD1 (5 bases). V lost 6 bases to trimming and J lost 0 bases, with 15 bases between them. In germline, CDR1 is MNHEY, CDR2 SMNVEV (reference sequence). The CDR3 consists of 16 residues. The chain's CDR3 is CASSSRDLNSGNTIYF. CDR3 sequence (DNA): TGTGCCAGCAGCTCCCGGGACTTAAACTCTGGAAACACCATATATTTT.

The rearrangement links TRBV9 to TRBJ1-2, with 7 bases that match TRBD1. The CDR3 runs to 13 residues. V shed 3 bases and J 4 bases; nucleotides not matched to a gene: 3. Germline lookup yields CDR1 SGDLS and CDR2 YYNGEE. The CDR3 region has the DNA TGTGCCAGCAGCGAGGGACAGCTCTATGGCTACACCTTC. This sequence encodes CASSEGQLYGYTF.

The genes are TRBV11-2 and TRBJ2-7; D is unresolved. The CDR3 has 14 residues. V lost 1 base to trimming and J lost 1 base, with 8 bases between them. Germline V gene data show CDR1 as SGHAT and CDR2 as FQNNGV. The CDR3 here is CASSLGPSSYEQYF. The CDR3 DNA sequence: TGTGCCAGCAGCTTAGGCCCTAGTTCCTACGAGCAGTACTTC.

The chain recombines TRBV2 with TRBJ2-2; TRBD2 aligns across 12 bases. The CDR3 has 14 amino acids. Germline V gives CDR1 SNHLY, CDR2 FYNNEI. Unmatched junction bases numbered 0, after V lost 6 bases and J lost 4 bases. In nucleotides, the CDR3 is TGTGCCAGCAGGACTAGCGGGAGCACCGGGGAGCTGTTTTTT. Amino acid sequence: CASRTSGSTGELFF.

CDR3 sequence reads: CASSYSTVRSYEQYF. For the CDR3, the DNA is TGTGCCAGCAGTTACTCGACAGTACGGAGCTACGAGCAGTACTTC. This rearrangement joins TRBV6-5 to TRBJ2-7, with D maybe TRBD1 (5 bases). The CDR3 consists of 15 residues. Germline CDR1 is MNHEY and CDR2 is SVGAGI. V lost 0 bases and J 3 bases, leaving 12 bases between the germline ends.

Of note for this clone: The junction and the germline gene differ at one end; a read error may be behind it. The chain joins TRBV15 to TRBJ1-3; 7 nucleotides align to TRBD1. The CDR3 extends over 14 amino acids. Germline V gene lookup returns CDR1 LNHNV and CDR2 YYDKDF (reference sequence). The CDR3 DNA follows: TGTGCCACCAGCAGGACAGGGACTGGAAGCACCATATATTTT. As protein: CATSRTGTGSTIYF.

V gene TRBV4-3 combines with J gene TRBJ2-1, with TRBD1 matching over 10 bases. Germline CDR1 and CDR2: LGHNA and YSLEER. CDR3 size: 16 residues. V lost 3 bases and J lost 6; bases outside the gene matches: 8. The CDR3: CASSHEPGQGINEQFF. In DNA, the CDR3 is TGCGCCAGCAGCCACGAACCGGGACAGGGGATCAATGAGCAGTTCTTC.

In regard to this clone: At one end the junction does not follow the germline gene, possibly because of a read error. The J gene is TRBJ1-2, the V gene TRBV7-9, with D maybe TRBD1 (5 bases). The CDR3 covers 13 residues. Looked up from germline, CDR1 is SEHNR and CDR2 is FQNEAQ (reference sequence). The CDR3: CSSSQGAGNGYTF. The CDR3 DNA sequence: TGTTCCAGCAGCCAGGGAGCGGGGAATGGCTACACCTTC.

The V and J genes are TRBV14 and TRBJ2-1, with D hard to call. CDR1 SGHDN and CDR2 FVKESK come from the germline V gene. Between the trimmed V and J ends, which lost 1 base and 5 bases, there was a span of 12 bases. The CDR3 runs 15 residues. The CDR3 region is CASSQALSGNNEQFF. The CDR3 coding sequence is TGTGCCAGCAGCCAAGCCCTCAGTGGTAACAATGAGCAGTTCTTC. Based on the CDR3 plus reference TRBV14 and TRBJ2-1, the full variable domain is EAGVTQFPSHSVIEKGQTVTLRCDPISGHDNLYWYRRVMGKEIKFLLHFVKESKQDESGMPNNRFLAERTGGTYSTLKVQPAELEDSGVYFCASSQALSGNNEQFFGPGTRLTVL.

The rearrangement uses TRBV7-3 and TRBJ1-2; 9 bases line up with TRBD1. Trimming at V came to 4 bases and at J to 7 bases, leaving 10 bases not matched to a gene. The CDR3 contains 15 residues. CDR1 is SGHTA, CDR2 FQGTGA, per germline. CDR3 residues: CASSSPGTGIAGYTF. In nucleotides, the CDR3 is TGTGCCAGCAGCTCCCCCGGGACAGGGATTGCTGGCTACACCTTC.

The chain has TRBV2 and TRBJ1-2, with 10 bases lining up with TRBD1. This CDR3 contains 12 residues. After removal of 8 bases from V and 7 bases from J, the junction contained 4 bases not matched to a gene. Germline V gives CDR1 SNHLY, CDR2 FYNNEI. The CDR3 coding sequence is TGTGCCAGCCTCCGGGACAGGGGTGGCTACACCTTC. Its protein is CASLRDRGGYTF. The full variable domain, in which reference TRBV2 and TRBJ1-2 provide the parts outside the CDR3, is EPEVTQTPSHQVTQMGQEVILRCVPISNHLYFYWYRQILGQKVEFLVSFYNNEISEKSEIFDDQFSVERPDGSNFTLKIRSTKLEDSAMYFCASLRDRGGYTFGSGTRLTVV.

The J gene is TRBJ2-7, the V gene TRBV27; no definite D call. Germline V gene lookup returns CDR1 MNHEY and CDR2 SMNVEV (reference sequence). With 0 bases removed from V and 0 bases from J, the gap between germline ends came to 12 bases. The CDR3 spans 16 residues. CDR3 in DNA: TGTGCCAGCAGTTTATCGCAGGCAGTGAGCTCCTACGAGCAGTACTTC. Its protein product is CASSLSQAVSSYEQYF.

J is TRBJ2-7 and V is TRBV6-1, with a tentative D call TRBD1 (6 bases). This CDR3 region has 13 residues. V lost 6 bases to trimming and J lost 2 bases, with 11 bases between them. Per germline, CDR1 MNHNS and CDR2 SASEGT. This CDR3 is CASRRGQAYEQYF. CDR3 bases: TGTGCCAGCAGGAGGGGACAAGCCTACGAGCAGTACTTC.

The chain combines TRBV11-3 with TRBJ1-1; a possible D gene is TRBD1 (5 bases). Trimming took off 5 bases at V and 5 bases at J, with 12 bases between the two ends. Germline assignment: CDR1 SGHNT and CDR2 YENEEA. The CDR3 runs to 13 residues. CDR3 sequence: CASSPGRGTEAFF. The CDR3 region has the DNA TGTGCCAGCAGCCCGGGGCGGGGTACTGAAGCTTTCTTT.